The clone carrying this TCR beta chain was seen just once. The protocol was immunoSEQ multiplex PCR, while the TCRdb copy is restricted to in-frame clones and leaves out a portion. The sample lists about 80,000 clones, around 94% occurring once. The sample originates from a study of technical replicates of blood from a handful of donors. V trimming: 5 bases; J trimming: 4 bases; junction bases outside the gene matches: 5. The CDR3 is 15 amino acids. Germline CDR1 is MNHEY and CDR2 is SMNVEV (reference sequence). V is TRBV27 and J is TRBJ2-1, with 10 bases identical to TRBD2. The sequencing input was T cells isolated from PBMCs. This sequence was found in a human donor in good health. In DNA form, the CDR3 reads TGTGCCAGCAGTCCCCAACTAGCGGGATACAATGAGCAGTTCTTC. Residues: CASSPQLAGYNEQFF.